This TCR beta chain was sequenced for a study of tissue T cells after allogeneic stem cell transplantation. General observations from the study: Anatomically similar tissues had similar TCR repertoires within each patient. Blood and spleen captured only part of the tissue TCR repertoire. Across patients, clones rarely overlapped, yet motif clusters were shared tissue-specifically. Some tissue clones might be persisting host cells; their alloreactivity or antigen specificity was not determined.

Sequencing was performed with immunoSEQ multiplex PCR; in TCRdb, only in-frame clones are kept and a portion is missing. The sample has some 47,000 clones; around 70% are singletons. Points on this clone: Antigen unknown. Mouse names are used for the genes.

The clonotype originates from a pool of C57BL/6 mice in good health. The sequencing sample was made of sorted cells pooled from one or two spleens.

The CDR3 protein is CAWSWTGGDTQYF. The sequenced part of the CDR3 DNA is TGTGCCTGGAGCTGGACTGGGGGAGACACCCAGTAC. The V and J genes are TRBV31 and TRBJ2-5; 10 bases match TRBD2. The CDR3 extends 1 residue past the end of the read, so its final part is completed from the germline J gene. The germline V gene has CDR1 GKSSPN and CDR2 SITVG. V trimming: 3 bases; J trimming: 5 bases; junction bases outside the gene matches: 2. There are 13 residues in the CDR3.